The rows below give T cell receptor beta chains drawn from one sample of a study of Ad26.COV2.S vaccination and SARS-CoV-2 variants. Clones were read by immunoSEQ multiplex PCR, and TCRdb kept only the in-frame ones, dropping some. The data hold hundreds of thousands of clones, with roughly 91% observed a single time. This specimen was peripheral blood, taken in a trial of Ad26.COV2.S vaccine versus placebo. These receptors were collected from a person aged 18-65 years who received the Ad26.COV2.S COVID-19 vaccine or a placebo. The CDR3 runs from the conserved cysteine through the conserved F or W. D genes are given only for firm matches. Clone size, where shown, is once, few, many, or a class for clones that have expanded.

clone size: .; D gene: .; V gene: TRBV27; CDR3 length: 17; J gene: TRBJ1-6; CDR3 protein: CASSTGFGNSYNSPLHF; CDR3 DNA: TGTGCCAGCAGTACCGGCTTTGGCAACTCCTATAATTCACCCCTCCACTTT
clone size: .; D gene: .; V gene: TRBV5-1; CDR3 length: 14; J gene: TRBJ1-1; CDR3 protein: CASSQQVSNTEAFF; CDR3 DNA: TGCGCCAGCAGCCAACAGGTTTCGAACACTGAAGCTTTCTTT
clone size: .; D gene: TRBD1; V gene: TRBV7-9; CDR3 length: 17; J gene: TRBJ1-5; CDR3 protein: CASSLAGRGLGNQPQHF; CDR3 DNA: TGTGCCAGCAGCTTAGCGGGCAGGGGGCTCGGTAATCAGCCCCAGCATTTT
clone size: .; D gene: .; V gene: TRBV3-1/TRBV3-2; CDR3 length: 12; J gene: TRBJ2-7; CDR3 protein: CASSHTRRAQYF; CDR3 DNA: TGTGCCAGCAGCCACACACGGAGGGCGCAGTACTTC
clone size: .; D gene: .; V gene: TRBV12-3/TRBV12-4; CDR3 length: 13; J gene: TRBJ2-1; CDR3 protein: CASSLASEGEQFF; CDR3 DNA: TGTGCCAGCAGTTTAGCTAGCGAGGGTGAGCAGTTCTTC
clone size: .; D gene: .; V gene: TRBV7-3; CDR3 length: 15; J gene: TRBJ2-2; CDR3 protein: CASSSGRPSSGELFF; CDR3 DNA: TGTGCCAGCAGCTCGGGCAGGCCCTCTTCCGGGGAGCTGTTTTTT
clone size: .; D gene: .; V gene: TRBV20-1; CDR3 length: 14; J gene: TRBJ1-5; CDR3 protein: CSASGWSSNQPQHF; CDR3 DNA: TGCAGTGCTAGTGGGTGGTCGAGCAATCAGCCCCAGCATTTT
clone size: .; D gene: .; V gene: TRBV6-6; CDR3 length: 14; J gene: TRBJ2-3; CDR3 protein: CASTPGLRTDTQYF; CDR3 DNA: TGTGCCAGCACCCCGGGACTCCGCACAGATACGCAGTATTTT
clone size: .; D gene: .; V gene: TRBV30; CDR3 length: 14; J gene: TRBJ1-2; CDR3 protein: CAWDLWGGSYGYTF; CDR3 DNA: TGTGCCTGGGACCTCTGGGGGGGAAGCTATGGCTACACCTTC
clone size: .; D gene: TRBD2; V gene: TRBV14; CDR3 length: 16; J gene: TRBJ2-5; CDR3 protein: CASSHLAAGDQETQYF; CDR3 DNA: TGTGCCAGCAGCCATCTAGCGGCGGGGGACCAAGAGACCCAGTACTTC
clone size: .; D gene: TRBD1; V gene: TRBV7-6; CDR3 length: 19; J gene: TRBJ2-6; CDR3 protein: CASSSIHGQGLIWANVLTF; CDR3 DNA: TGTGCCAGCAGCTCGATCCACGGACAGGGGTTAATCTGGGCCAACGTCCTGACTTTC
clone size: .; D gene: .; V gene: TRBV30; CDR3 length: 15; J gene: TRBJ1-2; CDR3 protein: CAWFPWDIVNYGYTF; CDR3 DNA: TGTGCCTGGTTCCCTTGGGACATCGTCAACTATGGCTACACCTTC
clone size: .; D gene: .; V gene: TRBV3-1/TRBV3-2; CDR3 length: 12; J gene: TRBJ1-6; CDR3 protein: CASSPTRGPLHF; CDR3 DNA: TGTGCCAGCAGCCCAACCAGGGGTCCCCTCCACTTT
clone size: .; D gene: TRBD1; V gene: TRBV2; CDR3 length: 12; J gene: TRBJ2-5; CDR3 protein: CASRGDRETQYF; CDR3 DNA: TGTGCCAGCAGGGGGGACAGGGAGACCCAGTACTTC
clone size: .; D gene: .; V gene: TRBV7-8; CDR3 length: 14; J gene: TRBJ2-1; CDR3 protein: CASSQVGGDNEQFF; CDR3 DNA: TGTGCCAGCAGCCAGGTAGGGGGAGACAATGAGCAGTTCTTC
clone size: .; D gene: .; V gene: TRBV2; CDR3 length: 12; J gene: TRBJ2-7; CDR3 protein: CASSPDSGEQYF; CDR3 DNA: TGTGCCAGCAGTCCAGATAGTGGGGAGCAGTACTTC
clone size: .; D gene: .; V gene: TRBV30; CDR3 length: 14; J gene: TRBJ1-5; CDR3 protein: CAWSLGEGNQPQHF; CDR3 DNA: TGTGCCTGGAGTTTGGGGGAGGGTAATCAGCCCCAGCATTTT
clone size: .; D gene: .; V gene: TRBV6-6; CDR3 length: 15; J gene: TRBJ2-7; CDR3 protein: CASRPSRDDPREQYF; CDR3 DNA: TGTGCCAGCAGACCAAGCCGGGATGATCCCCGCGAGCAGTACTTC
clone size: .; D gene: .; V gene: TRBV27; CDR3 length: 15; J gene: TRBJ2-7; CDR3 protein: CASSPGTQSSYEQYF; CDR3 DNA: TGTGCCAGCAGTCCGGGGACACAGAGCTCCTACGAGCAGTACTTC
clone size: .; D gene: TRBD1; V gene: TRBV4-3; CDR3 length: 16; J gene: TRBJ2-5; CDR3 protein: CASSQDRGTRQETQYF; CDR3 DNA: TGCGCCAGCAGCCAAGACAGGGGGACACGACAAGAGACCCAGTACTTC
clone size: .; D gene: TRBD2; V gene: TRBV7-2; CDR3 length: 12; J gene: TRBJ2-7; CDR3 protein: CASSDAGDEQYF; CDR3 DNA: TGTGCCAGCAGCGATGCGGGGGACGAGCAGTACTTC
clone size: .; D gene: .; V gene: TRBV6-5; CDR3 length: 14; J gene: TRBJ1-6; CDR3 protein: CALQLGSNNSPLHF; CDR3 DNA: TGTGCCTTACAGCTAGGGTCCAATAATTCACCCCTCCACTTT
clone size: .; D gene: TRBD1; V gene: TRBV19; CDR3 length: 13; J gene: TRBJ2-7; CDR3 protein: CASSVGQGYEQYF; CDR3 DNA: TGTGCCAGTAGTGTTGGACAGGGCTACGAGCAGTACTTC
clone size: .; D gene: TRBD1; V gene: TRBV27; CDR3 length: 16; J gene: TRBJ2-1; CDR3 protein: CASSVLTGASYNEQFF; CDR3 DNA: TGTGCCAGCAGTGTACTTACAGGGGCCTCCTACAATGAGCAGTTCTTC
clone size: once; D gene: TRBD2; V gene: TRBV5-6; CDR3 length: 15; J gene: TRBJ2-3; CDR3 protein: CASTIAGGPSDTQYF; CDR3 DNA: TGTGCCAGCACCATAGCGGGGGGGCCATCAGATACGCAGTATTTT
clone size: .; D gene: .; V gene: TRBV3-1/TRBV3-2; CDR3 length: 12; J gene: TRBJ1-1; CDR3 protein: CASSQGPPEAFF; CDR3 DNA: TGTGCCAGCAGCCAAGGTCCGCCTGAAGCTTTCTTT
clone size: .; D gene: TRBD2; V gene: TRBV18; CDR3 length: 20; J gene: TRBJ2-3; CDR3 protein: CASSSTTWTSGGPREDTQYF; CDR3 DNA: TGTGCCAGCTCATCAACCACCTGGACTAGCGGGGGTCCCCGGGAAGATACGCAGTATTTT
clone size: many; D gene: .; V gene: TRBV15; CDR3 length: 13; J gene: TRBJ1-5; CDR3 protein: CATSSAGNQPQHF; CDR3 DNA: TGTGCCACCAGCTCGGCTGGCAATCAGCCCCAGCATTTT
clone size: .; D gene: .; V gene: TRBV12-3/TRBV12-4; CDR3 length: 10; J gene: TRBJ2-3; CDR3 protein: CASSPDTQYF; CDR3 DNA: TGTGCCAGCAGCCCAGATACGCAGTATTTT
clone size: .; D gene: .; V gene: TRBV7-9; CDR3 length: 13; J gene: TRBJ2-7; CDR3 protein: CASSLAGNYEQYF; CDR3 DNA: TGTGCCAGCAGCTTAGCGGGTAACTACGAGCAGTACTTC
clone size: .; D gene: .; V gene: TRBV6-2/TRBV6-3; CDR3 length: 13; J gene: TRBJ1-1; CDR3 protein: CASSYRGGTEAFF; CDR3 DNA: TGTGCCAGCAGTTACAGAGGGGGCACTGAAGCTTTCTTT
clone size: .; D gene: .; V gene: TRBV29-1; CDR3 length: 12; J gene: TRBJ1-1; CDR3 protein: CSGYEGGTEAFF; CDR3 DNA: TGCAGCGGGTACGAGGGGGGCACTGAAGCTTTCTTT
clone size: .; D gene: .; V gene: TRBV6-4; CDR3 length: 14; J gene: TRBJ1-1; CDR3 protein: CASSVDHMNTEAFF; CDR3 DNA: TGTGCCAGCAGTGTGGACCACATGAACACTGAAGCTTTCTTT
clone size: few; D gene: TRBD1; V gene: TRBV3-1/TRBV3-2; CDR3 length: 16; J gene: TRBJ1-5; CDR3 protein: CASSQAGTGGNQPQHF; CDR3 DNA: TGTGCCAGCAGCCAAGCCGGGACAGGGGGCAATCAGCCCCAGCATTTT
clone size: .; D gene: TRBD1; V gene: TRBV2; CDR3 length: 15; J gene: TRBJ1-6; CDR3 protein: CASSPSGQHNSPLHF; CDR3 DNA: TGTGCCAGCAGCCCCTCGGGACAGCATAATTCACCCCTCCACTTT
clone size: .; D gene: .; V gene: TRBV7-9; CDR3 length: 14; J gene: TRBJ1-5; CDR3 protein: CATRSGQSNQPQHF; CDR3 DNA: TGTGCCACCCGGTCCGGGCAGAGCAATCAGCCCCAGCATTTT